The 30 T cell receptor beta chains below all came from one sample that was sequenced in a study of Ad26.COV2.S vaccination and SARS-CoV-2 variants (dated by TCRdb to the early 2020s). The method behind the library was the immunoSEQ multiplex PCR assay. Here the immuneACCESS table is served through TCRdb, limited to in-frame sequences with V and J called. Missing clones are a known gap in these copies; in checked studies unresolved V genes cover under half, and the rest lacks a known reason. Present in this sample are around 450,000 clones, about 89% of which were seen just once. Under 2% of the sample is in the top ten clones. What the treatment or condition label conveys for this sample: 15 to 20 received Ad26.COV2.S at low or high dose, single or two shots; about 5 received placebo; per-sample allocation not given. Repertoires of vaccine and placebo recipients were sequenced from samples taken on day 63 after the first injection.

Sequences were derived from peripheral blood, sampled in a trial of Ad26.COV2.S vaccine versus placebo. These receptors all stem from a person aged 18-65 years who received the Ad26.COV2.S COVID-19 vaccine or a placebo.

This chain connects TRBV7-2 to TRBJ2-7, with D possibly TRBD2 on 5 matching bases. Germline V CDR1 and CDR2: SGHTA, FQGNSA. CDR3 size: 15 residues. The ends were cut back, 1 base at V and 3 bases at J, with 13 bases in the middle. The CDR3 protein is CASSLVGSGDYEQYF. The CDR3 bases are TGTGCCAGCAGCTTAGTGGGGAGTGGCGACTACGAGCAGTACTTC.

The chain has TRBV6-1 and TRBJ1-6; D remains unclear. V was cut by 2 bases and J by 8 bases, with 16 bases left in between. Germline V CDR1 and CDR2: MNHNS, SASEGT. CDR3 size: 16 residues. The CDR3 DNA sequence: TGTGCCAGCAGTGAATTAAGCCTCATCGGGGATTCACCCCTCCACTTT. It specifies CASSELSLIGDSPLHF.

With regard to this clone: Sequence at one end of the junction differs from germline and may be a read error. The chain combines TRBV19 with TRBJ2-1, with 8 bases identical to TRBD2. CDR3 size: 17 residues. CDR1 is LNHDA, CDR2 SQIVND, per germline (reference sequence). In DNA, the CDR3 is TGTGCCAGTAATATAGGGGCTAGCGGGCCCGAGGGCCATGAGCAGTTCTTC. It encodes CASNIGASGPEGHEQFF.

The chain uses TRBV6-5 and TRBJ1-4; D unresolved. There are 13 residues in the CDR3. Deletions cut 5 bases from V and 10 bases from J, with 14 bases between. Germline loops: CDR1 MNHEY, CDR2 SVGAGI. CDR3 sequence: CASSHPGDGKLFF. CDR3 in DNA: TGTGCCAGCAGTCACCCCGGGGATGGAAAACTGTTTTTT.

The V and J genes are TRBV6-5 and TRBJ2-1; possibly TRBD1 for D (5 bases). CDR1 and CDR2 (germline): MNHEY, SVGAGI. The CDR3 runs to 14 residues. Trimming cost V 5 bases and J 5 bases, with 13 bases left between them. The CDR3 is CASSIGARNNEQFF. The CDR3 nucleotides are TGTGCCAGCAGTATTGGGGCCCGAAACAATGAGCAGTTCTTC.

The chain employs TRBV6-5 and TRBJ1-1; D is unclear. V lost 5 bases to trimming and J lost 1 base, with 8 bases between them. The CDR3 runs 13 residues. CDR1 and CDR2 (germline): MNHEY, SVGAGI. CDR3 amino acids: CASSLTWNTEAFF. In DNA form, the CDR3 reads TGTGCCAGCAGTCTAACGTGGAACACTGAAGCTTTCTTT.

This sequence joins TRBV19 and TRBJ2-5; 9 nucleotides line up with TRBD1. The CDR3 covers 14 residues. CDR1 and CDR2 (germline): LNHDA, SQIVND (reference sequence). The V gene end was trimmed by 6 bases and the J gene end by 3 bases; junction bases not matched to a gene: 5. The CDR3 region is CASRHRGPEETQYF. CDR3 coding DNA: TGTGCCAGTAGACACAGGGGGCCCGAAGAGACCCAGTACTTC.

V is TRBV9 and J is TRBJ2-2; D perhaps matches TRBD1 (5 bases). Germline CDR1 SGDLS, CDR2 YYNGEE. The CDR3 extends over 14 amino acids. V was cut by 0 bases and J by 6 bases, with 9 bases left in between. The CDR3 DNA is TGTGCCAGCAGCGTAGTCCAGGGTGCCGGGGAGCTGTTTTTT. This sequence encodes CASSVVQGAGELFF. The variable domain in full, with the rest retrieved from reference TRBV9 and TRBJ2-2, is DSGVTQTPKHLITATGQRVTLRCSPRSGDLSVYWYQQSLDQGLQFLIQYYNGEERAKGNILERFSAQQFPDLHSELNLSSLELGDSALYFCASSVVQGAGELFFGEGSRLTVL.

Comments on this clone: Germline is not matched at one junction end, which may reflect a read error. The chain has TRBV28 and TRBJ2-3; TRBD1 matches 11 bases. Germline values: CDR1 MDHEN, CDR2 SYDVKM. This CDR3 is built from 16 residues. The CDR3, as DNA: TGTGCCAGCAGTCTATGGGACAGGGGGGTGACAGATACGCAGTATTTT. Its translation: CASSLWDRGVTDTQYF.

This clone was found once. CDR3 sequence reads: CASSQARLGIFTDTQYF. The CDR3 nucleotides read TGTGCCAGCAGCCAAGCCCGCTTGGGGATTTTTACAGATACGCAGTATTTT. The chain uses TRBV14 and TRBJ2-3; D call uncertain. V was trimmed by 1 base and J by 3 bases, leaving 17 bases between them. Germline CDR1 and CDR2: SGHDN and FVKESK. This CDR3 has 17 residues.

The V and J genes are TRBV18 and TRBJ2-7; D is uncertain. The V gene lost 3 bases and the J gene lost 6 bases, with 15 bases spanning the gap. CDR1 is KGHSH and CDR2 is LQKENI in the germline V gene. The CDR3 totals 14 residues. The CDR3 bases are TGTGCCAGCTCACCTGCGTCTGAGCCCTCCGAGCAGTACTTC. Protein sequence: CASSPASEPSEQYF.

The chain joins TRBV18 to TRBJ1-5, with D hard to call. Germline V gene data show CDR1 as KGHSH and CDR2 as LQKENI. This CDR3 comprises 14 residues. The ends were cut back, 3 bases at V and 1 base at J, with 7 bases in the middle. CDR3 region: CASSPGESNQPQHF. In DNA form, the CDR3 reads TGTGCCAGCTCACCCGGAGAGAGCAATCAGCCCCAGCATTTT.

The chain links TRBV28 to TRBJ2-4; 7 nucleotides line up with TRBD1. The V and J ends lost 5 bases and 1 base, in that order; junction bases with no gene match: 8. The CDR3 spans 16 residues. The germline V gene has CDR1 MDHEN and CDR2 SYDVKM. CDR3 nucleotides: TGTGCCAGCAGTCGAAACCAGGGGGACGCCAAAAACATTCAGTACTTC. Amino acids: CASSRNQGDAKNIQYF.

This chain joins TRBV7-9 and TRBJ1-2; possible D gene TRBD1, 5 bases. V was pared by 5 bases and J by 13 bases, with 17 bases between. The V gene's germline CDR1 is SEHNR and CDR2 FQNEAQ (reference sequence). CDR3 length: 12 residues. CDR3 sequence (DNA): TGTGCCAGCAGCCAACAAATGGACATTCCCACCTTC. Residues: CASSQQMDIPTF. The entire variable domain, with the rest obtained from reference TRBV7-9 and TRBJ1-2, is as follows: DTGVSQNPRHKITKRGQNVTFRCDPISEHNRLYWYRQTLGQGPEFLTYFQNEAQLEKSRLLSDRFSAERPKGSFSTLEIQRTEQGDSAMYLCASSQQMDIPTFGSGTRLTVV.

The chain recombines TRBV7-8 with TRBJ2-1; 7 nucleotides align to TRBD2. Unmatched junction bases numbered 10, after V lost 7 bases and J lost 4 bases. Germline V lookup: CDR1 SGHVS, CDR2 FQNEAQ. There are 15 residues in the CDR3. Here the CDR3 reads CASTLAAERYNEQFF. CDR3 nucleotide sequence: TGTGCCAGCACCCTAGCGGCGGAGAGGTACAATGAGCAGTTCTTC.

The gene calls are TRBV7-2 and TRBJ1-2; TRBD1 matches 9 bases. The CDR3 extends over 13 amino acids. Germline CDR1 is SGHTA and CDR2 is FQGNSA. Trimming at V came to 5 bases and at J to 5 bases, leaving 3 bases not matched to a gene. The CDR3 nucleotides read TGTGCCAGCAGCGGAGGGACAGGGTATGGCTACACCTTC. Translated: CASSGGTGYGYTF.

This clone occurred once. The rearrangement joins TRBV7-6 to TRBJ2-2; 7 bases agree with TRBD1. The ends lost 6 bases at V and 4 bases at J; junction bases unmatched: 8. Germline CDR1 and CDR2: SGHVS and FNYEAQ. CDR3 size: 15 residues. The CDR3 loop is CASRPTGLGTGELFF. CDR3 nucleotide sequence: TGTGCCAGCAGACCGACAGGGCTTGGCACCGGGGAGCTGTTTTTT.

This sequence joins TRBV29-1 and TRBJ2-7, with a possible D match to TRBD2 (6 bases). The CDR3 runs to 13 residues. Trimming removed 1 base at V and 7 bases at J, with 14 bases between. Germline V gene data show CDR1 as SQVTM and CDR2 as ANQGSEA. DNA for the CDR3: TGCAGCGTTGAAGGTCACCATCGGGAGGAGCAGTACTTC. Residues: CSVEGHHREEQYF.

V usage is TRBV18 and J usage is TRBJ2-7; no clear D. Between the trimmed V and J ends, which lost 3 bases and 4 bases, there was a span of 10 bases. Germline lookup yields CDR1 KGHSH and CDR2 LQKENI. The CDR3 has 13 amino acids. The CDR3 DNA reads as TGTGCCAGCTCACCTTCCCAGACATACGAGCAGTACTTC. Translating it yields CASSPSQTYEQYF.

CDR3 DNA: TGTGCCAGCAGCTTAGTGGCGGGGGGGTCTAGCACAGATACGCAGTATTTT. Translating gives CASSLVAGGSSTDTQYF. The chain is built from TRBV7-6 and TRBJ2-3; 9 bases fit TRBD2. This CDR3 is 17 amino acids long. V lost 1 base, J lost 0 bases, and 5 bases stayed unmatched. Germline assignment: CDR1 SGHVS and CDR2 FNYEAQ.

The chain joins TRBV27 to TRBJ1-5, with 7 bases identical to TRBD1. V shed 2 bases and J 4 bases; nucleotides not matched to a gene: 2. Germline V gene sequence: CDR1 MNHEY, CDR2 SMNVEV (reference sequence). The CDR3 is 14 residues long. In nucleotides, the CDR3 is TGTGCCAGCAGTTTAGCCAGGGGGAATCAGCCCCAGCATTTT. Amino acid sequence: CASSLARGNQPQHF.

This chain links TRBV6-5 with TRBJ1-1, with TRBD1 matching over 9 bases. The CDR3 spans 14 residues. V dropped 8 bases and J dropped 2; count of bases not matched to a gene: 6. Germline V gives CDR1 MNHEY, CDR2 SVGAGI. The CDR3 DNA reads as TGTGCCAGCTACTCAACAGGGGGCAACACTGAAGCTTTCTTT. The encoded protein is CASYSTGGNTEAFF.

The V and J genes are TRBV7-2 and TRBJ2-3, with D unclear. Trimming left V 0 bases short and J 4 bases short, with 17 bases between. There are 17 residues in the CDR3. The germline CDR1 and CDR2 sequences are SGHTA and FQGNSA. The DNA of the CDR3 is TGTGCCAGCAGCTTAGCGATCCAAGCCGCCGGCTCAGATACGCAGTATTTT. Its translation is CASSLAIQAAGSDTQYF.

The rearrangement links TRBV6-5 to TRBJ2-7; no reliable D call. The CDR3 contains 10 residues. Per germline, CDR1 MNHEY and CDR2 SVGAGI. V was cut by 7 bases and J by 3 bases, with 4 bases left in between. Here the CDR3 reads CASIIYEQYF. CDR3 DNA: TGTGCCAGCATAATCTACGAGCAGTACTTC.

The chain links TRBV7-9 to TRBJ2-7; TRBD1 is a possible D gene (6 bases). CDR1 is SEHNR, CDR2 FQNEAQ, per germline (reference sequence). V was clipped by 3 bases and J by 6 bases, with 12 bases between them. CDR3 length: 13 amino acids. The CDR3 nucleotides read TGTGCCAGCAGCTTCAGGGGAGTTGGCGAGCAGTACTTC. Its protein is CASSFRGVGEQYF.

V usage is TRBV5-8 and J usage is TRBJ1-3, with 7 bases identical to TRBD1. Germline CDR1 SGHTS, CDR2 YDEGEE. There are 16 residues in the CDR3. Germline trimming cut 4 bases from V and 10 bases from J; bases unmatched to any gene: 17. The CDR3 sequence: CASSPHRGGTGTTIYF. CDR3 DNA: TGTGCCAGCAGCCCCCACAGGGGAGGAACTGGAACAACCATATATTTT.

The chain joins TRBV18 to TRBJ1-1; D is unresolved. The germline gives CDR1 KGHSH, CDR2 LQKENI. This CDR3 is built from 15 residues. The V gene lost 3 bases and the J gene lost 4 bases, with 15 bases spanning the gap. In nucleotides, the CDR3 is TGTGCCAGCTCACCCTTACGACCCGGATCCACTGAAGCTTTCTTT. This gives the protein CASSPLRPGSTEAFF.

J is TRBJ2-5 and V is TRBV19; D call uncertain. Trimming cost V 5 bases and J 3 bases, with 13 bases left between them. The CDR3 runs 14 residues. Germline-derived CDR1 and CDR2 are LNHDA and SQIVND (reference sequence). CDR3 nucleotides: TGTGCCAGTAGTCCACCGAACCGAAAAGAGACCCAGTACTTC. Encoded protein: CASSPPNRKETQYF.

This clone has only one observation. The gene calls are TRBV7-6 and TRBJ2-1, with D perhaps assigned TRBD1 or TRBD2 (6 bases each). CDR1 and CDR2 (germline): SGHVS, FNYEAQ. Trimming shortened V by 8 bases and J by 6 bases, and 17 bases separated the two germline ends. The CDR3 is made up of 14 amino acids. The CDR3 DNA reads TGTGCCAGCCCTAGGGGGGAGTGGGGCAATGAGCAGTTCTTC. It translates to CASPRGEWGNEQFF.

This chain's CDR3 is CASSLEGGLAGFYNEQFF. CDR3 DNA sequence: TGTGCCAGCAGCTTGGAGGGCGGACTAGCGGGATTCTACAATGAGCAGTTCTTC. The chain employs TRBV7-9 and TRBJ2-1; 12 bases are a match to TRBD2. Germline V gene sequence: CDR1 SEHNR, CDR2 FQNEAQ (reference sequence). The CDR3 extends over 18 amino acids. V gave up 3 bases and J gave up 3 bases; unmatched junction bases: 9.